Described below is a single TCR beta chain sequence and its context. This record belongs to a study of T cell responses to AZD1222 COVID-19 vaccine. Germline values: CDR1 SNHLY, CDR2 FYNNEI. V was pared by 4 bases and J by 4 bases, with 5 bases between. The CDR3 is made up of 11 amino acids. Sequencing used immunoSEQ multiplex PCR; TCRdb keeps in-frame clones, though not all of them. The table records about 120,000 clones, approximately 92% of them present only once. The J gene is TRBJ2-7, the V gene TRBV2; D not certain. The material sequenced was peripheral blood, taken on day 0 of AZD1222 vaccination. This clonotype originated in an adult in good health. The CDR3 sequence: CASSVLYEQYF. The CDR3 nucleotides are TGTGCCAGCAGTGTCCTTTACGAGCAGTACTTC.